Below, 20 T cell receptor beta chains from the same sample are listed, as sequenced in a study of identical twins. In TCRdb, the 5' RACE reads were re-called with MiXCR into one record per CDR3 protein. The sample has fewer than 800,000 distinct CDR3 sequences; under 8.5% are singletons. Another study also made use of these data, one on yellow fever vaccine responses in identical twins.

The sequencing input was PBMCs. Every receptor here comes from a woman under 30 in good health.

This clonotype was detected only a few times. The chain recombines TRBV5-1 with TRBJ2-1; D gene ambiguous. V lost 4 bases and J lost 0, with 17 bases in between. The CDR3 has 17 residues. The germline V gene has CDR1 SGHRS and CDR2 YFSETQ. CDR3 sequence reads: CASSRSERKSSYNEQFF. The CDR3 DNA reads as TGCGCCAGCAGCCGGTCGGAGCGCAAGAGCTCCTACAATGAGCAGTTCTTC. Complete variable domain (other parts from reference TRBV5-1 and TRBJ2-1): KAGVTQTPRYLIKTRGQQVTLSCSPISGHRSVSWYQQTPGQGLQFLFEYFSETQRNKGNFPGRFSGRQFSNSRSEMNVSTLELGDSALYLCASSRSERKSSYNEQFFGPGTRLTVL.

The V and J genes are TRBV9 and TRBJ2-1, with TRBD1 matching 8 bases. This CDR3 contains 17 residues. Germline assignment: CDR1 SGDLS and CDR2 YYNGEE. The J segment lost 1 base and the V segment lost 4 bases, leaving 10 bases of the junction unmatched. The CDR3 sequence is CASSPPWRTGSYNEQFF. In DNA form, the CDR3 reads TGTGCCAGCAGCCCACCATGGAGGACAGGGTCCTACAATGAGCAGTTCTTC.

The chain uses TRBV7-6 and TRBJ2-6, with D perhaps matching TRBD2 (5 bases). The CDR3 is 18 amino acids. Trimming left V 4 bases short and J 3 bases short, with 19 bases between. Germline V lookup: CDR1 SGHVS, CDR2 FNYEAQ. The CDR3 DNA reads as TGTGCCAGCAGCTCCCAGGCCGGGGTTCTTGGTGGGGCCAACGTCCTGACTTTC. Its translation: CASSSQAGVLGGANVLTF.

The chain is built from TRBV20-1 and TRBJ2-2, with D possibly being TRBD1 or TRBD2 (5 bases each). Trimming removed 2 bases at V and 0 bases at J, with 10 bases between. This CDR3 is built from 15 residues. Germline assignment: CDR1 DFQATT and CDR2 SNEGSKA (reference sequence). Here the CDR3 reads CSARTGTSNTGELFF. CDR3 coding DNA: TGCAGTGCTAGAACCGGGACGTCGAACACCGGGGAGCTGTTTTTT.

This clonotype appeared many times. The chain joins TRBV20-1 to TRBJ2-1, with TRBD2 identical over 10 bases. V dropped 4 bases and J dropped 5; count of bases not matched to a gene: 8. The CDR3 sequence is 15 residues long. Germline V gene lookup returns CDR1 DFQATT and CDR2 SNEGSKA (reference sequence). CDR3 nucleotide sequence: TGCAGTGCTACCCAGACTAGCGGGTTGCACAATGAGCAGTTCTTC. As protein: CSATQTSGLHNEQFF.

This clonotype was seen a few times. CDR3 DNA: TGTGCCAGCAGGAGGGGGCCGGCGAACACTGAAGCTTTCTTT. This encodes CASRRGPANTEAFF. The rearrangement joins TRBV6-1 to TRBJ1-1, with TRBD1 identical over 7 bases. Germline CDR1 MNHNS, CDR2 SASEGT. J was trimmed by 1 base and V by 6 bases; bases with no gene match: 5. CDR3 length: 14 amino acids.

The chain has TRBV12-3 or TRBV12-4 and TRBJ1-2, with D perhaps TRBD1 (6 bases). Trimming took off 5 bases at V and 0 bases at J, with 13 bases between the two ends. CDR3 length: 15 amino acids. The chain's CDR3 is CASSTDRRSNYGYTF. The DNA for the CDR3 is TGTGCCAGCAGTACAGACAGGAGATCTAACTATGGCTACACCTTC.

This clonotype appeared a few times. V gene TRBV4-1 combines with J gene TRBJ2-7; the match to TRBD2 covers 10 bases. This CDR3 spans 15 amino acids. V lost 1 base and J lost 3; bases outside the gene matches: 3. Germline assignment: CDR1 MGHRA and CDR2 YSYEKL. CDR3 sequence: CASSQASGGDYEQYF. DNA for the CDR3: TGCGCCAGCAGCCAAGCCAGCGGGGGGGACTACGAGCAGTACTTC.

The rearrangement uses TRBV5-1 and TRBJ2-3; D may match TRBD1 or TRBD2 (5 bases each). Trimming shortened V by 4 bases and J by 2 bases, and 20 bases separated the two germline ends. The CDR3 consists of 17 residues. Germline loops: CDR1 SGHRS, CDR2 YFSETQ. The CDR3 region is CASSPVSGSTVTDTQYF. Here the CDR3 DNA reads TGCGCCAGCAGCCCGGTCTCGGGGTCGACAGTCACAGATACGCAGTATTTT.

This clonotype has more than one count but fewer than ten. The chain uses TRBV7-8 and TRBJ2-7; D unresolved. Germline V CDR1 and CDR2: SGHVS, FQNEAQ. The CDR3 has 16 amino acids. Between the trimmed V and J ends, which lost 3 bases and 2 bases, there was a span of 17 bases. DNA of the CDR3: TGTGCCAGCAGCTTCCCCCCGGCCTCAGATACCTACGAGCAGTACTTC. It yields the protein CASSFPPASDTYEQYF.

The chain links TRBV18 to TRBJ1-5; D not certain. Germline V gene data show CDR1 as KGHSH and CDR2 as LQKENI. The CDR3 length is 14 residues. Trimming removed 0 bases from V and 7 bases from J, with 10 bases in between. CDR3 sequence (DNA): TGTGCCAGCTCACCACCTAGCGACCGACAGCCCCAGCATTTT. Residues: CASSPPSDRQPQHF. The full variable domain, with the rest looked up from reference TRBV18 and TRBJ1-5, is NAGVMQNPRHLVRRRGQEARLRCSPMKGHSHVYWYRQLPEEGLKFMVYLQKENIIDESGMPKERFSAEFPKEGPSILRIQQVVRGDSAAYFCASSPPSDRQPQHFGDGTRLSIL.

This clonotype was observed many times. CDR3 protein: CAIRDVRQGGDTEAFF. In nucleotides, the CDR3 is TGTGCCATCAGAGACGTAAGACAGGGTGGGGACACTGAAGCTTTCTTT. V and J are TRBV10-3 and TRBJ1-1; 7 positions match TRBD1. The V gene's germline CDR1 is ENHRY and CDR2 SYGVKD. The CDR3 covers 16 residues. Trimming removed 6 bases from V and 3 bases from J; junction bases left unmatched: 13.

J is TRBJ2-5 and V is TRBV7-8; 7 bases are a match to TRBD2. There are 16 residues in the CDR3. Losses at the gene ends were 3 bases for V and 1 base for J; bases not matched to a gene: 8. The germline CDR1 and CDR2 sequences are SGHVS and FQNEAQ. CDR3 in amino acids: CASSLGLAATQETQYF. The CDR3 coding sequence is TGTGCCAGCAGCTTGGGGCTAGCGGCCACCCAAGAGACCCAGTACTTC. Full variable domain (missing parts from reference TRBV7-8 and TRBJ2-5): GAGVSQSPRYKVAKRGQDVALRCDPISGHVSLFWYQQALGQGPEFLTYFQNEAQLDKSGLPSDRFFAERPEGSVSTLKIQRTQQEDSAVYLCASSLGLAATQETQYFGPGTRLLVL.

The table lists this clonotype with a few counts. J is TRBJ1-4 and V is TRBV28, with D uncertain. V lost 6 bases and J lost 2, with 10 bases in between. From germline, CDR1 is MDHEN and CDR2 SYDVKM. CDR3 length equals 14 residues. CDR3: CASRSPVTNEKLFF. The CDR3 DNA sequence: TGTGCCAGCAGATCCCCAGTCACTAATGAAAAACTGTTTTTT. Drawing the rest from reference TRBV28 and TRBJ1-4, the complete variable domain is DVKVTQSSRYLVKRTGEKVFLECVQDMDHENMFWYRQDPGLGLRLIYFSYDVKMKEKGDIPEGYSVSREKKERFSLILESASTNQTSMYLCASRSPVTNEKLFFGSGTQLSVL.

Only a few counts were recorded for this clonotype. This rearrangement joins TRBV10-3 to TRBJ2-3; 9 bases line up with TRBD1. CDR1 is ENHRY, CDR2 SYGVKD, per germline. V lost 7 bases to trimming and J lost 3 bases; unmatched junction nucleotides: 5. This CDR3 region has 14 residues. CDR3 nucleotide sequence: TGTGCCATCACTTCGGGACAGGGAACAGATACGCAGTATTTT. This sequence encodes CAITSGQGTDTQYF.

This clonotype showed up just a few times. The chain employs TRBV21-1 and TRBJ2-7; the D call of TRBD1 is as the table states it, not checked on the DNA. TRBV21-1 is labeled a pseudogene. The CDR3 runs 14 residues. CDR3 nucleotides: TGTGCCAGCAAGGGGACAGGTATGCTATACGAGCAGTACTTC. As protein: CASKGTGMLYEQYF.

This clonotype appeared many times. The chain has TRBV12-3 or TRBV12-4 and TRBJ2-5; 8 bases match TRBD2. Losses at the gene ends were 5 bases for V and 5 bases for J; bases not matched to a gene: 7. The CDR3 has 14 residues. CDR3 sequence: CASSLQGGGETQYF. In DNA form, the CDR3 reads TGTGCCAGCAGTCTTCAGGGCGGGGGGGAGACCCAGTACTTC.

This clonotype was observed many times. The J gene is TRBJ1-6, the V gene TRBV5-5; TRBD1 agrees at 7 bases. The CDR3 length is 16 residues. CDR1 is SGHKS and CDR2 is YYEKEE in the germline V gene (reference sequence). With 0 bases clipped from V and 4 bases from J, the junction kept 4 bases outside the gene matches. The DNA of the CDR3 is TGTGCCAGCAGCTTGGCACCGGGACAGTATAATTCACCCCTCCACTTT. Its protein product is CASSLAPGQYNSPLHF.

Only a few counts were recorded for this clonotype. The rearrangement uses TRBV28 and TRBJ2-3; D uncertain. This CDR3 has 16 amino acids. CDR1 is MDHEN and CDR2 is SYDVKM in the germline V gene. V was pared by 6 bases and J by 2 bases, with 18 bases between. CDR3 bases: TGTGCCAGCAGCCGATTAAGCCCGGTCTTCACAGATACGCAGTATTTT. Residues: CASSRLSPVFTDTQYF.

In its sample, this clonotype was seen many times. This CDR3 is CASSQIQGMNTEAFF. The DNA for the CDR3 is TGCGCCAGCAGCCAAATACAGGGGATGAACACTGAAGCTTTCTTT. The rearrangement uses TRBV5-1 and TRBJ1-1; 7 bases match TRBD1. The V gene's germline CDR1 is SGHRS and CDR2 YFSETQ. The CDR3 loop spans 15 amino acids. V shed 4 bases, J shed 0 bases, and the junction held 6 bases outside the gene matches.